This entry lists 32 T cell receptor beta chains sequenced from one sample in a study of T-cell memory formation after mild COVID-19. MiXCR was run by TCRdb on the 5' RACE reads, yielding one entry per CDR3 protein. This table holds 150,000 to 200,000 distinct CDR3 sequences, roughly 15% found once. Sequences were obtained from PBMCs or a T cell subset sorted from them (not recorded which). The receptors originated from an adult woman who had mild COVID-19 (a few samples of this study predate the infection). Cell type and time point are not known.

This chain joins TRBV19 and TRBJ2-1, with unresolved D. This CDR3 region has 13 residues. The V end lost 3 bases, the J end lost 4 bases, and 7 bases lay between the germline ends. Germline CDR1 and CDR2: LNHDA and SQIVND (reference sequence). The CDR3 is CASSMTVYNEQFF. The CDR3 region has the DNA TGTGCCAGTAGTATGACCGTATACAATGAGCAGTTCTTC.

In its sample, this clonotype was seen a few times. The chain links TRBV4-1 to TRBJ2-7; D perhaps matches TRBD2 (6 bases). Trimming shortened V by 0 bases and J by 5 bases, and 14 bases separated the two germline ends. There are 15 residues in the CDR3. Germline CDR1 and CDR2: MGHRA and YSYEKL. CDR3 region: CASSQDGGEPHEQYF. The CDR3 DNA reads as TGCGCCAGCAGCCAAGATGGCGGGGAACCGCACGAGCAGTACTTC.

This clonotype was detected a few times. This chain uses TRBV12-3 or TRBV12-4 with TRBJ1-1; a weak D match, TRBD1 (5 bases). The CDR3 is made up of 18 amino acids. The germline V and J ends were trimmed by 7 bases and 0 bases, with 24 bases remaining between them. The CDR3 is CASTLGGSGLRVNTEAFF. CDR3 nucleotide sequence: TGTGCCAGCACCCTGGGGGGGTCAGGGCTCCGGGTGAACACTGAAGCTTTCTTT.

This clonotype came up a few times. The chain joins TRBV20-1 to TRBJ2-1; either TRBD1 or TRBD2 may supply D (5 bases each). V was cut by 2 bases and J by 3 bases, with 17 bases left in between. This CDR3 has 16 residues. The V gene's germline CDR1 is DFQATT and CDR2 SNEGSKA (reference sequence). The CDR3 coding sequence is TGCAGTGCTAGAAGAGGTACGGGGCCTATCTACAATGAGCAGTTCTTC. Residues: CSARRGTGPIYNEQFF.

This clonotype was seen only a few times. In DNA form, the CDR3 reads TGCCCCAGGGAGCGCGATCAGCCCCAGCATTTT. Its translation is CPRERDQPQHF. J is TRBJ1-5 and V is TRBV29-1, with D perhaps matching TRBD1 (5 bases). The V gene's germline CDR1 is SQVTM and CDR2 ANQGSEA. The length of the CDR3 is 11 residues.

This clonotype was recorded many times. The chain uses TRBV28 and TRBJ2-2; a possible D gene is TRBD2 (6 bases). Deletions cut 10 bases from V and 0 bases from J, with 9 bases between. This CDR3 has 13 amino acids. The germline CDR1 and CDR2 sequences are MDHEN and SYDVKM. The CDR3: CATSGANTGELFF. The CDR3 DNA is TGTGCCACCTCGGGGGCGAACACCGGGGAGCTGTTTTTT. Variable domain in full (rest from reference TRBV28 and TRBJ2-2): DVKVTQSSRYLVKRTGEKVFLECVQDMDHENMFWYRQDPGLGLRLIYFSYDVKMKEKGDIPEGYSVSREKKERFSLILESASTNQTSMYLCATSGANTGELFFGEGSRLTVL.

The chain is built from TRBV7-9 and TRBJ2-1, with D unresolved. Deletions cut 3 bases from V and 6 bases from J, with 21 bases between. Germline V lookup: CDR1 SEHNR, CDR2 FQNEAQ (reference sequence). The CDR3 is made up of 17 amino acids. The CDR3 coding sequence is TGTGCCAGCAGCTTGTCTTTCGTGACATGGGCGCCCAATGAGCAGTTCTTC. This encodes CASSLSFVTWAPNEQFF.

The V call is TRBV7-9, the J call TRBJ1-1; 9 bases agree with TRBD1. Germline CDR1 reads SEHNR; CDR2 reads FQNEAQ (reference sequence). The CDR3 sequence is 15 residues long. J lost 1 base, V lost 5 bases, and 5 bases had no gene match. CDR3 sequence reads: CASSPPQGANTEAFF. The CDR3 DNA sequence: TGTGCCAGCAGCCCCCCACAGGGGGCGAACACTGAAGCTTTCTTT.

The rearrangement joins TRBV6-2 or TRBV6-3 to TRBJ2-4; D is possibly TRBD1 or TRBD2 (5 bases each). V was shortened by 6 bases and J by 3 bases, with 12 bases between the two germline ends. The germline CDR1 and CDR2 sequences are MNHEY and SVGEGT. The CDR3 covers 14 residues. The CDR3 DNA follows: TGTGCCAGCAGGTTACTGGGGGACAAAAACATTCAGTACTTC. Protein product: CASRLLGDKNIQYF.

This clonotype was found a few times. The chain couples TRBV4-2 to TRBJ2-1; D unclear. V was cut by 3 bases and J by 0 bases, with 15 bases left in between. The CDR3 is made up of 17 amino acids. CDR1 and CDR2 from the germline V gene are LGHNA and YNFKEQ. The CDR3 here is CASSQPIFQSSYNEQFF. In nucleotides, the CDR3 is TGTGCCAGCAGCCAGCCGATCTTTCAGAGCTCCTACAATGAGCAGTTCTTC.

The chain employs TRBV4-1 and TRBJ2-4; possible D gene TRBD1, 6 bases. V dropped 3 bases and J dropped 1 base, with 19 bases sitting between them. CDR3 size: 18 residues. Germline-derived CDR1 and CDR2 are MGHRA and YSYEKL. CDR3 loop: CASSQPGQFLSAKNIQYF. In DNA, the CDR3 is TGCGCCAGCAGCCAGCCAGGACAGTTCCTGTCGGCCAAAAACATTCAGTACTTC.

The CDR3 reads CASSLRWMGSDEQFF. DNA of the CDR3: TGTGCCAGCAGCTTGCGGTGGATGGGGTCCGATGAGCAGTTCTTC. V gene TRBV5-4 combines with J gene TRBJ2-1; D unresolved. This CDR3 spans 15 amino acids. V lost 1 base and J 8 bases, leaving 16 bases between the germline ends. Per germline, CDR1 SGHNT and CDR2 YYREEE (reference sequence).

This clonotype turned up a few times. The rearrangement joins TRBV29-1 to TRBJ2-1, with 8 bases that match TRBD2. The CDR3 spans 16 residues. Per germline, CDR1 SQVTM and CDR2 ANQGSEA. Trimming at V came to 8 bases and at J to 0 bases, leaving 12 bases not matched to a gene. CDR3 bases: TGCAGCCTCACGGGGGTAGCGGGAAGCTCCTACAATGAGCAGTTCTTC. Translated, it gives CSLTGVAGSSYNEQFF.

J is TRBJ2-1 and V is TRBV5-6; D remains ambiguous. This CDR3 is 12 amino acids long. V was trimmed by 7 bases and J by 2 bases, leaving 7 bases between them. Germline-derived CDR1 and CDR2 are SGHDT and YYEEEE. Written as DNA, the CDR3 is TGTGCCAGCGGCCAGGCCTACAATGAGCAGTTCTTC. It encodes CASGQAYNEQFF.

The V call is TRBV3-1, the J call TRBJ2-7; 8 nucleotides agree with TRBD2. Germline CDR1 and CDR2: LGHDT and YNNKEL (reference sequence). V gave up 5 bases and J gave up 3 bases; unmatched junction bases: 9. CDR3 length: 15 amino acids. CDR3 protein: CASSDAMLAGYEQYF. CDR3 sequence (DNA): TGTGCCAGCAGCGACGCTATGCTAGCGGGCTACGAGCAGTACTTC.

V and J are TRBV7-9 and TRBJ1-4; D unresolved. Germline V CDR1 and CDR2: SEHNR, FQNEAQ (reference sequence). The V end lost 4 bases, the J end lost 5 bases, and 20 bases lay between the germline ends. The CDR3 has 17 amino acids. The CDR3 nucleotides are TGTGCCAGCAGCTCCTGGATATTAGGACCCGGGAATGAAAAACTGTTTTTT. Protein sequence: CASSSWILGPGNEKLFF.

There are a few counts of this clonotype. The V gene is TRBV19, the J gene TRBJ2-7; 7 nucleotides line up with TRBD1. V shed 4 bases, J shed 7 bases, and the junction held 10 bases outside the gene matches. CDR3 size: 14 residues. CDR1 and CDR2 from the germline V gene are LNHDA and SQIVND (reference sequence). The CDR3 region is CASSTGTVSSEQYF. The CDR3, as DNA: TGTGCCAGTAGTACCGGGACAGTATCGAGTGAGCAGTACTTC.

The V call is TRBV9, the J call TRBJ2-3; 11 positions match TRBD2. The junction had 1 base not matched to a gene; V was cut back by 0 bases and J by 1 base. This CDR3 is 16 amino acids long. Germline CDR1 SGDLS, CDR2 YYNGEE. CDR3 bases: TGTGCCAGCAGCGTAGTACTAGCGGGGGGCACAGATACGCAGTATTTT. It codes for CASSVVLAGGTDTQYF.

This clonotype was found many times. The rearrangement uses TRBV20-1 and TRBJ2-1, with 7 bases lining up with TRBD2. Trimming took 1 base from V and 13 from J; bases not matched to a gene: 22. Germline V gives CDR1 DFQATT, CDR2 SNEGSKA (reference sequence). This CDR3 region has 17 residues. CDR3 sequence reads: CSARGPRRTSSHPPQFF. The CDR3 region has the DNA TGCAGTGCTAGAGGGCCCCGTAGGACTAGTTCCCATCCCCCCCAGTTCTTC.

This chain links TRBV4-1 with TRBJ2-3; D is unresolved. The CDR3 consists of 16 residues. V lost 3 bases and J lost 0, with 13 bases in between. Germline V gene sequence: CDR1 MGHRA, CDR2 YSYEKL. DNA for the CDR3: TGCGCCAGCAGCCACCAGCCGACTCCAAGCACAGATACGCAGTATTTT. Its translation is CASSHQPTPSTDTQYF.

This clonotype appeared a few times. The chain combines TRBV27 with TRBJ2-7; TRBD1 agrees at 10 bases. Germline V lookup: CDR1 MNHEY, CDR2 SMNVEV (reference sequence). The V gene end was trimmed by 6 bases and the J gene end by 2 bases; junction bases not matched to a gene: 4. The CDR3 loop spans 14 amino acids. CDR3 DNA: TGTGCCAGCAGAACCGGGACAGGGGCCTACGAGCAGTACTTC. This gives the protein CASRTGTGAYEQYF.

The CDR3 DNA reads as TGTGCCAGCAGCTTAGGGAGATACCGGGACAGCCCCTCTGGGGCCAACGTCCTGACTTTC. Its protein product is CASSLGRYRDSPSGANVLTF. The V gene is TRBV7-9, the J gene TRBJ2-6, with 7 positions matching TRBD1. This CDR3 spans 20 amino acids. Germline V lookup: CDR1 SEHNR, CDR2 FQNEAQ (reference sequence). V was clipped by 1 base and J by 0 bases; unmatched bases: 12.

The CDR3 reads CSASTSGSSYNEQFF. The CDR3 DNA is TGCAGTGCATCTACTAGCGGGAGCTCCTACAATGAGCAGTTCTTC. The chain joins TRBV20-1 to TRBJ2-1, with 11 bases lining up with TRBD2. Germline CDR1 reads DFQATT; CDR2 reads SNEGSKA (reference sequence). This CDR3 is 15 amino acids long. Trimming at V came to 6 bases and at J to 0 bases, leaving 4 bases not matched to a gene.

This clonotype was counted only a few times. This chain connects TRBV5-4 to TRBJ2-7; D may correspond to TRBD1 or TRBD2 (7 bases each). Trimming took off 4 bases at V and 6 bases at J, with 20 bases between the two ends. Germline values: CDR1 SGHNT, CDR2 YYREEE (reference sequence). The CDR3 sequence is 15 residues long. The DNA of the CDR3 is TGTGCCAGCAGCCGCCAGGGGGGGCCGAAACGCGAGCAGTACTTC. Its protein is CASSRQGGPKREQYF. The entire variable domain, with the rest obtained from reference TRBV5-4 and TRBJ2-7, is as follows: ETGVTQSPTHLIKTRGQQVTLRCSSQSGHNTVSWYQQALGQGPQFIFQYYREEENGRGNFPPRFSGLQFPNYSSELNVNALELDDSALYLCASSRQGGPKREQYFGPGTRLTVT.

The V gene is TRBV11-3, the J gene TRBJ2-3, with D possibly being TRBD2 (8 bases). The V end lost 1 base, the J end lost 5 bases, and 16 bases lay between the germline ends. The CDR3 spans 16 residues. Per germline, CDR1 SGHNT and CDR2 YENEEA. CDR3 nucleotides: TGTGCCAGCAGCTTAGGTCGCGGGAGGACAGGAGATACGCAGTATTTT. Its protein is CASSLGRGRTGDTQYF.

This clonotype was detected a few times. The germline gene is not matched at one end of the junction; a read error may be the cause. This chain joins TRBV7-7 and TRBJ2-1, with 7 positions matching TRBD2. Germline loops: CDR1 SSHAT, CDR2 FNYEAQ (reference sequence). CDR3 length equals 15 residues. This chain's CDR3 is CASSPGRSSYNEQFF. The CDR3 nucleotides read TGTGCTAGCAGCCCCGGGAGGAGCTCCTACAATGAGCAGTTCTTC.

V gene TRBV12-3 or TRBV12-4 combines with J gene TRBJ1-1; D is perhaps TRBD1 (5 bases). This CDR3 comprises 12 residues. V gave up 9 bases and J gave up 8 bases, with 16 bases separating them. This CDR3 is CASRGIVAEAFF. In DNA form, the CDR3 reads TGTGCCAGTCGGGGGATAGTCGCGGAAGCTTTCTTT.

The chain carries TRBV5-1 and TRBJ2-1; D could derive from TRBD1 or TRBD2 (5 bases each). CDR1 and CDR2 from the germline V gene are SGHRS and YFSETQ. Trimming left V 4 bases short and J 8 bases short, with 13 bases between. The CDR3 loop spans 13 amino acids. As DNA, the CDR3 is TGCGCCAGCAGCCCAGAGGGACCCCATGAGCAGTTCTTC. Residues: CASSPEGPHEQFF.

The V gene is TRBV2, the J gene TRBJ2-1; D gene unclear. Trimming left V 6 bases short and J 4 bases short, with 10 bases between. The CDR3 is 13 residues long. Germline CDR1 reads SNHLY; CDR2 reads FYNNEI. The CDR3: CASSWRNYNEQFF. Written as DNA, the CDR3 is TGTGCCAGCAGCTGGCGGAATTACAATGAGCAGTTCTTC.

The chain joins TRBV12-3 or TRBV12-4 to TRBJ2-2; TRBD2 aligns across 10 bases. J was trimmed by 7 bases and V by 6 bases; bases with no gene match: 8. This CDR3 comprises 15 residues. The CDR3 protein is CASSSGGAAIGELFF. The CDR3 DNA is TGTGCCAGCAGCAGCGGGGGGGCCGCGATCGGGGAGCTGTTTTTT.

The chain uses TRBV12-3 or TRBV12-4 and TRBJ2-5, with 9 bases aligning to TRBD1. V shed 5 bases, J shed 5 bases, and the junction held 3 bases outside the gene matches. The CDR3 consists of 13 residues. The CDR3 here is CASSKDRGETQYF. For the CDR3, the DNA is TGTGCCAGCAGTAAAGACAGGGGGGAGACCCAGTACTTC.

V usage is TRBV7-2 and J usage is TRBJ2-1; TRBD2 matches at 15 bases. Germline loops: CDR1 SGHTA, CDR2 FQGNSA. The CDR3 sequence is 23 residues long. V lost 3 bases and J lost 1; bases outside the gene matches: 19. The CDR3 sequence: CASSLNPGLAGGPLLASYNEQFF. CDR3 in DNA: TGTGCCAGCAGCTTGAATCCGGGACTAGCGGGGGGACCTCTTCTCGCGTCCTACAATGAGCAGTTCTTC.